This TCR beta chain comes out of a study of cytomegalovirus exposure and HLA in healthy donors. Across the whole study: When fewer than 400 donors were genotyped, roughly four fifths of them were found to fall in the Caucasian-associated ancestry cluster.

Among the donors, all were healthy bone marrow donors. This clone was detected a few times. The study ran its PCR with 60 Vbeta and 13 Jbeta primers. The table came from immunoSEQ multiplex PCR; TCRdb's copy has only in-frame clones and leaves some out. There are around 120,000 clones in the sample; under 85% occur only once, and 1.5% to 2% lies in the top ten. V was clipped by 0 bases and J by 3 bases; unmatched bases: 9. The CDR3 totals 17 residues. Germline assignment: CDR1 SGHRS and CDR2 YFSETQ. The receptor was isolated from a boy between 10 and 17 years old in good health and CMV-seronegative. Sequenced input: PBMCs. V gene TRBV5-1 combines with J gene TRBJ1-2; TRBD1 matches at 9 bases. This chain's CDR3 is CASSLGNPTGGDYGYTF. CDR3 nucleotide sequence: TGCGCCAGCAGCTTGGGAAATCCTACAGGGGGCGACTATGGCTACACCTTC. Full variable domain (missing parts from reference TRBV5-1 and TRBJ1-2): KAGVTQTPRYLIKTRGQQVTLSCSPISGHRSVSWYQQTPGQGLQFLFEYFSETQRNKGNFPGRFSGRQFSNSRSEMNVSTLELGDSALYLCASSLGNPTGGDYGYTFGSGTRLTVV.